These 12 T cell receptor beta chains were all obtained from the same sample, sequenced in a study of T cells in Graves' hyperthyroidism and ophthalmopathy. Amplification of TCR beta CDR3 regions was performed using RNA transcripts as template. During a first-round RT-PCR of the TCR CDR3, the HTBI primer set was used. TCRdb used MiXCR to reprocess the multiplex PCR reads, holding one entry per CDR3 protein. This sample has 300,000 to 450,000 distinct CDR3 sequences, with roughly an eighth found just once. The source material was blood. These receptors were taken from a woman younger than 35 with Graves' hyperthyroidism.

The V call is TRBV19, the J call TRBJ1-6, with D perhaps TRBD1 (6 bases). The CDR3 covers 15 residues. The germline V gene encodes CDR1 LNHDA and CDR2 SQIVND (reference sequence). Trimming stripped 9 bases from V and 14 bases from J, with 26 bases between. CDR3 protein: CASTETPGAILALHF. In DNA, the CDR3 is TGTGCCAGCACAGAGACACCGGGGGCAATTCTGGCCCTCCACTTT.

This clonotype was seen a few times. The chain has TRBV9 and TRBJ2-1; the match to TRBD2 covers 11 bases. The CDR3 sequence is 16 residues long. Per germline, CDR1 SGDLS and CDR2 YYNGEE. The V and J ends lost 3 bases and 2 bases, in that order; junction bases with no gene match: 4. The CDR3 DNA is TGTGCCAGCAGCGAGGGGACTAGCGGACCCTACAATGAGCAGTTCTTC. Protein: CASSEGTSGPYNEQFF.

The sample holds many counts of this clonotype. The CDR3 nucleotides read TGCGCCAGCAGCCACCCGGGACAGGGGGTCGATGAGCAGTTCTTC. Residues: CASSHPGQGVDEQFF. J is TRBJ2-1 and V is TRBV4-1; 11 bases align to TRBD1. Germline loops: CDR1 MGHRA, CDR2 YSYEKL. The J segment lost 8 bases and the V segment lost 3 bases, leaving 6 bases of the junction unmatched. The CDR3 is 15 residues long.

Only a few counts were recorded for this clonotype. This chain connects TRBV25-1 to TRBJ2-1; the D gene could be TRBD1 or TRBD2 (5 bases each). This CDR3 has 15 residues. Germline V gives CDR1 MGHDK, CDR2 SYGVNS. V lost 6 bases, J lost 0 bases, and 12 bases lay in between. The CDR3 sequence is CASSPGPPSYNEQFF. DNA of the CDR3: TGTGCCAGCAGCCCGGGGCCGCCCTCCTACAATGAGCAGTTCTTC.

In its sample, this clonotype was seen a few times. This chain links TRBV27 with TRBJ1-4; D ambiguous. CDR1 MNHEY and CDR2 SMNVEV come from the germline V gene (reference sequence). This CDR3 is built from 13 residues. Deletions cut 2 bases from V and 9 bases from J, with 10 bases between. This chain's CDR3 is CASSLREGQKLFF. The CDR3 bases are TGTGCCAGCAGTTTAAGGGAGGGTCAAAAACTGTTTTTT.

In this sample, this clonotype turned up many times. The rearrangement uses TRBV7-2 and TRBJ2-7, with D possibly TRBD2 on 6 matching bases. CDR1 SGHTA and CDR2 FQGNSA come from the germline V gene. V lost 3 bases to trimming and J lost 9 bases, with 15 bases between them. The CDR3 length is 13 residues. CDR3 region: CASSLEGTWGQYF. CDR3 nucleotides: TGTGCCAGCAGCTTGGAAGGGACTTGGGGGCAGTACTTC.

This clonotype was seen repeatedly, ten times or more. The chain joins TRBV18 to TRBJ2-7; 7 bases fit TRBD2. The CDR3 totals 14 residues. V shed 6 bases and J 5 bases; nucleotides not matched to a gene: 10. CDR1 is KGHSH, CDR2 LQKENI, per germline. The CDR3 is CASSTRGEWNEQYF. The CDR3 coding sequence is TGTGCCAGCTCCACTCGGGGGGAATGGAACGAGCAGTACTTC. Complete variable domain (other parts from reference TRBV18 and TRBJ2-7): NAGVMQNPRHLVRRRGQEARLRCSPMKGHSHVYWYRQLPEEGLKFMVYLQKENIIDESGMPKERFSAEFPKEGPSILRIQQVVRGDSAAYFCASSTRGEWNEQYFGPGTRLTVT.

In this sample, this clonotype turned up many times. This chain joins TRBV28 and TRBJ2-2; D not resolved. Trimming took 4 bases from V and 0 from J, leaving 3 bases between them. The germline CDR1 and CDR2 sequences are MDHEN and SYDVKM. The CDR3 totals 13 residues. The CDR3 DNA reads TGTGCCAGCAGTTGGACGAACACCGGGGAGCTGTTTTTT. The encoded protein is CASSWTNTGELFF.

This clonotype was recorded many times. The chain is built from TRBV3-1 and TRBJ1-6; 9 bases are shared with TRBD1. The CDR3 is made up of 16 amino acids. Per germline, CDR1 LGHDT and CDR2 YNNKEL (reference sequence). V was pared by 3 bases and J by 8 bases, with 8 bases of the junction left unmatched. In nucleotides, the CDR3 is TGTGCCAGCAGCCACACATTACAGGGGGCCGATTCACCCCTCCACTTT. It yields the protein CASSHTLQGADSPLHF. Filled out from reference TRBV3-1 and TRBJ1-6, the complete variable domain reads DTAVSQTPKYLVTQMGNDKSIKCEQNLGHDTMYWYKQDSKKFLKIMFSYNNKELIINETVPNRFSPKSPDKAHLNLHINSLELGDSAVYFCASSHTLQGADSPLHFGNGTRLTVT.

The chain couples TRBV29-1 to TRBJ1-2, with TRBD1 identical over 8 bases. In germline, CDR1 is SQVTM, CDR2 ANQGSEA. This CDR3 spans 12 amino acids. With 6 bases clipped from V and 4 bases from J, the junction kept 4 bases outside the gene matches. CDR3 coding DNA: TGCAGCGTGGGGACAGGCGGCTATGGCTACACCTTC. As protein: CSVGTGGYGYTF.

In this sample, this clonotype turned up many times. The V gene is TRBV5-1, the J gene TRBJ1-1; 7 positions agree with TRBD1. CDR1 is SGHRS, CDR2 YFSETQ, per germline. After removal of 4 bases from V and 1 base from J, the junction contained 4 bases not matched to a gene. CDR3 length: 14 amino acids. This CDR3 is CASSRDSPNTEAFF. The DNA for the CDR3 is TGCGCCAGCAGCCGGGACAGCCCGAACACTGAAGCTTTCTTT.

Many counts were recorded for this clonotype. The genes are TRBV12-3 or TRBV12-4 and TRBJ2-2; D is undetermined. V was clipped by 6 bases and J by 4 bases, with 3 bases between them. The CDR3 loop spans 11 amino acids. Here the CDR3 DNA reads TGTGCCAGCAGGCTCACCGGGGAGCTGTTTTTT. Amino acids: CASRLTGELFF.